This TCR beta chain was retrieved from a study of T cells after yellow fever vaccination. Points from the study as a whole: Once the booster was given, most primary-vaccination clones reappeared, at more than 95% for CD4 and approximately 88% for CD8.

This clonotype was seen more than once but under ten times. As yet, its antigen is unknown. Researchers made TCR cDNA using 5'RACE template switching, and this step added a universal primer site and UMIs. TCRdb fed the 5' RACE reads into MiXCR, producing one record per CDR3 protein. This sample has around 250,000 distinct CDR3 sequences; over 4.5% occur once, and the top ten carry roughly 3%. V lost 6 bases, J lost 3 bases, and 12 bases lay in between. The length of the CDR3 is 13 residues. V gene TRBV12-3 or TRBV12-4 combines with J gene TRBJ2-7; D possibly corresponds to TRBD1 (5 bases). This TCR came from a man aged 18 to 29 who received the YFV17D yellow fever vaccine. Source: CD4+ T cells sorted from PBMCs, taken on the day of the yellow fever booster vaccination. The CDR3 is CASRSTVNYEQYF. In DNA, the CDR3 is TGTGCCAGCAGGTCGACAGTGAACTACGAGCAGTACTTC.